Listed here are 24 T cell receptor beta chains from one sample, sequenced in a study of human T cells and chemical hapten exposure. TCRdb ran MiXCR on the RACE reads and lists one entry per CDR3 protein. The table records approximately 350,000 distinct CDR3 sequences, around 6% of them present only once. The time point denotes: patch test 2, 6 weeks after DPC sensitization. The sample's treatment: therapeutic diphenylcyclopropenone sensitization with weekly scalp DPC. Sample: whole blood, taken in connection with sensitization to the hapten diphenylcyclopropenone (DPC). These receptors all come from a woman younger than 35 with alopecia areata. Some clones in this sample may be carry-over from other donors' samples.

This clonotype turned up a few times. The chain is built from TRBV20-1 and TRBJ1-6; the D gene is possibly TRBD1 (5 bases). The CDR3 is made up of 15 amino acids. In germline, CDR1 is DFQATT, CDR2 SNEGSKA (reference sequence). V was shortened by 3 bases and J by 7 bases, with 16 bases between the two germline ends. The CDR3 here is CSASPTPGRNSPLHF. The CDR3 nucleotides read TGCAGTGCTAGTCCTACTCCGGGACGGAATTCACCCCTCCACTTT.

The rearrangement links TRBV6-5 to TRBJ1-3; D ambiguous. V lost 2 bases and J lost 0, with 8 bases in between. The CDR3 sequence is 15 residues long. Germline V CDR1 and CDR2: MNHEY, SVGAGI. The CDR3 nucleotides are TGTGCCAGCAGTTACGAGAGGTCCTCTGGAAACACCATATATTTT. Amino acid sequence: CASSYERSSGNTIYF.

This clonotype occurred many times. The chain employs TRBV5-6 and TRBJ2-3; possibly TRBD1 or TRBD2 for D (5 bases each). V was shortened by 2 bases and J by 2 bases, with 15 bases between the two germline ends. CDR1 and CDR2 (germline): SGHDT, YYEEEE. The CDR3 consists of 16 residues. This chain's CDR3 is CASSFGIGAFTDTQYF. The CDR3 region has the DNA TGTGCCAGCAGCTTCGGCATCGGGGCTTTCACAGATACGCAGTATTTT. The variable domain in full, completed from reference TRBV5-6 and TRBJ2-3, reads DAGVTQSPTHLIKTRGQQVTLRCSPKSGHDTVSWYQQALGQGPQFIFQYYEEEERQRGNFPDRFSGHQFPNYSSELNVNALLLGDSALYLCASSFGIGAFTDTQYFGPGTRLTVL.

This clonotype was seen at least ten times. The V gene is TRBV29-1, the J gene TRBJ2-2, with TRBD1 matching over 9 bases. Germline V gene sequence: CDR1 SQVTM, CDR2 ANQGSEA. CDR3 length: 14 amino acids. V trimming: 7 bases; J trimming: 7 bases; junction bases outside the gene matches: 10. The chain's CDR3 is CSARDRDSGGELFF. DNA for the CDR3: TGCAGCGCCCGGGACAGGGATTCTGGCGGGGAGCTGTTTTTT.

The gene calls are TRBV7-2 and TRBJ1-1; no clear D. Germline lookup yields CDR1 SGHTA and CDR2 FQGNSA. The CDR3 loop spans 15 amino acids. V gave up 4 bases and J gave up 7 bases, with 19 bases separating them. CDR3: CASSSRGPTAVEAFF. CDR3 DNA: TGTGCCAGCAGCTCGAGAGGTCCTACGGCAGTTGAAGCTTTCTTT.

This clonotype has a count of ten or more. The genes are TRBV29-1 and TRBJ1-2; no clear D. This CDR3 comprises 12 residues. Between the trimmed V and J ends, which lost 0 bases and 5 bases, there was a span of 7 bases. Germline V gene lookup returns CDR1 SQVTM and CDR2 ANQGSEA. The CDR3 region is CSVEEKGYGYTF. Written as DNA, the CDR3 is TGCAGCGTTGAAGAAAAGGGTTATGGCTACACCTTC.

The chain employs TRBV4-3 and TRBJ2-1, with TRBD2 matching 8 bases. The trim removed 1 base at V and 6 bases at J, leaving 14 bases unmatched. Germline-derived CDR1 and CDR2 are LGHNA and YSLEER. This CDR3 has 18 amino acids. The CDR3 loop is CASSQGEKAGVLFNEQFF. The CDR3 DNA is TGCGCCAGCAGCCAAGGGGAAAAAGCGGGGGTATTGTTCAATGAGCAGTTCTTC.

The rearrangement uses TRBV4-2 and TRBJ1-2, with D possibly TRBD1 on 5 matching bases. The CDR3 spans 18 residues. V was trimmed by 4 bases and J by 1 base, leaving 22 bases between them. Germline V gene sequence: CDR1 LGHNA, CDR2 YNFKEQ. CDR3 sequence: CASSPGLSGTHFNYGYTF. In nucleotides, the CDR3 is TGTGCCAGCAGCCCAGGACTCTCCGGGACGCATTTTAACTATGGCTACACCTTC.

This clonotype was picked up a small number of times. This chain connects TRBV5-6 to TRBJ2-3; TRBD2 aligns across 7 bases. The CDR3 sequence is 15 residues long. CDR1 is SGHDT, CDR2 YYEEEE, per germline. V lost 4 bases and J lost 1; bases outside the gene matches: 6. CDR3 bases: TGTGCCAGCAGCCTAGACGCGGGGGGCACAGATACGCAGTATTTT. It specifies CASSLDAGGTDTQYF. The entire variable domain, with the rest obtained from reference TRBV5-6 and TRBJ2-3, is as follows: DAGVTQSPTHLIKTRGQQVTLRCSPKSGHDTVSWYQQALGQGPQFIFQYYEEEERQRGNFPDRFSGHQFPNYSSELNVNALLLGDSALYLCASSLDAGGTDTQYFGPGTRLTVL.

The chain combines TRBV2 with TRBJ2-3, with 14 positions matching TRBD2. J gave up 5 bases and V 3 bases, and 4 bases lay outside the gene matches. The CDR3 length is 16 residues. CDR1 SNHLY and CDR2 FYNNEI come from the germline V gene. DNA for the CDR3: TGTGCCAGCAGTGAGGGACTAGCGGGGGCTGGAGATACGCAGTATTTT. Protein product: CASSEGLAGAGDTQYF.

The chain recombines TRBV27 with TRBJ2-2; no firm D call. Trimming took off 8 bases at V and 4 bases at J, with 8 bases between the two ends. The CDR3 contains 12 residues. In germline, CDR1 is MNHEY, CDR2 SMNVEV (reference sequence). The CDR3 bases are TGTGCCAGCGGAAGAGCCACCGGGGAGCTGTTTTTT. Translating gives CASGRATGELFF.

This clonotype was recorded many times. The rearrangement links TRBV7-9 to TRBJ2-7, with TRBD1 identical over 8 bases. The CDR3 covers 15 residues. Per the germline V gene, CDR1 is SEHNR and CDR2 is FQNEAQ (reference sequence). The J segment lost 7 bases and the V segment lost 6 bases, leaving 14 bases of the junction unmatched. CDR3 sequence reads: CASSPGSGGAGEQYF. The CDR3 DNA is TGTGCCAGCAGTCCTGGCTCAGGGGGCGCAGGGGAGCAGTACTTC.

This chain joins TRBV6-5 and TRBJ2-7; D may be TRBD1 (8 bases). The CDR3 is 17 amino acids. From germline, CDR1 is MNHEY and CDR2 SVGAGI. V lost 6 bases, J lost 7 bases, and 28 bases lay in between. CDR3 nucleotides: TGTGCCAGCAGCCCGCACCGGCGAGTCAGGGGGCGGGGGGAGCAGTACTTC. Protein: CASSPHRRVRGRGEQYF.

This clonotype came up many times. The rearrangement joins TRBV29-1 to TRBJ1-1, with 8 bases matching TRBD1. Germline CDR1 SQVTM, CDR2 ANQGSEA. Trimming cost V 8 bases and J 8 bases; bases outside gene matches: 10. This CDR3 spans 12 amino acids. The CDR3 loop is CSFRDRQTEAFF. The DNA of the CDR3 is TGCAGCTTTCGGGACAGGCAAACGGAAGCTTTCTTT.

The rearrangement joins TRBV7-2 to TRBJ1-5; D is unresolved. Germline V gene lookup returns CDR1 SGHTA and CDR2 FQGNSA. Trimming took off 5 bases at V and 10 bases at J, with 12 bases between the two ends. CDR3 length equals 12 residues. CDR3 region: CASSLDILPQHF. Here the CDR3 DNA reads TGTGCCAGCAGCCTCGACATTCTCCCCCAGCATTTT.

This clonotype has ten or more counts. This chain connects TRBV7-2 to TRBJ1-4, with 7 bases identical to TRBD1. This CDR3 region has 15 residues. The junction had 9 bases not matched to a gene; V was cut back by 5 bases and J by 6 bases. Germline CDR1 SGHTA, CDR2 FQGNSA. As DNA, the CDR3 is TGTGCCAGCAGCCCGCTGACAGGGTCTCATGAAAAACTGTTTTTT. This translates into CASSPLTGSHEKLFF.

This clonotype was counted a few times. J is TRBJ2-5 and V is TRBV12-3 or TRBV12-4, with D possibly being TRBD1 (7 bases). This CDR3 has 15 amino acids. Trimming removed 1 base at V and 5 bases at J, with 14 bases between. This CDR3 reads CASSLETGTYETQYF. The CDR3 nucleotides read TGTGCCAGCAGTTTAGAGACAGGGACTTACGAGACCCAGTACTTC.

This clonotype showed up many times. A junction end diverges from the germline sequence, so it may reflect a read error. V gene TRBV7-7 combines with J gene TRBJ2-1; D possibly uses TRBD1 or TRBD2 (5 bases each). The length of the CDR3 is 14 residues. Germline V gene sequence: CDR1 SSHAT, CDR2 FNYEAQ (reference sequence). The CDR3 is CASSLGTVNNEQFF. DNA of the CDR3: TGTGCTAGCAGCTTAGGGACGGTAAACAATGAGCAGTTCTTC.

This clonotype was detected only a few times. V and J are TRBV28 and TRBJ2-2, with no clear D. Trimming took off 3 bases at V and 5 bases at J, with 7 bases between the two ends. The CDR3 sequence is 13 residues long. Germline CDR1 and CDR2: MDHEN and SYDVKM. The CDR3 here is CASSFVETGELFF. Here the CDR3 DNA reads TGTGCCAGCAGTTTTGTCGAGACCGGGGAGCTGTTTTTT.

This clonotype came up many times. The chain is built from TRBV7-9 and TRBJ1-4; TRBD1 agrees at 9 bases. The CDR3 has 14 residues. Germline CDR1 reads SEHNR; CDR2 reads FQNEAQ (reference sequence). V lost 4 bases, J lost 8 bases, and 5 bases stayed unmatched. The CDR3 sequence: CASSSTGTGEKLFF. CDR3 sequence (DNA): TGTGCCAGCAGCTCGACCGGGACAGGGGAAAAACTGTTTTTT.

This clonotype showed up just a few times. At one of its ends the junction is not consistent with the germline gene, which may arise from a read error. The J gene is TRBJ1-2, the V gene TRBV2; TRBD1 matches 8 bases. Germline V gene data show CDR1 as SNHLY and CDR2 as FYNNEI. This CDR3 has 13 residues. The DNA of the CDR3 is TGTGCCAGCAGCGAAGACAGGGGTTCTGGCTACACCTTC. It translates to CASSEDRGSGYTF.

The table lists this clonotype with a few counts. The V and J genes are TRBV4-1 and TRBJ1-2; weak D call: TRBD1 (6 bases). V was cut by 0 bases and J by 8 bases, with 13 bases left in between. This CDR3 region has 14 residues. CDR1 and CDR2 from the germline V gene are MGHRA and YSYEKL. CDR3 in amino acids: CASSQEGGLLGYTF. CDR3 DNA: TGCGCCAGCAGCCAAGAGGGGGGGCTGCTCGGCTACACCTTC.

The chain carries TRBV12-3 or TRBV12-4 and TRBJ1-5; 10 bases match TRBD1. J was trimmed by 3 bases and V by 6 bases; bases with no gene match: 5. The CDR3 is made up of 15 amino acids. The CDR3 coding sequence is TGTGCCAGCAGACTAGGGACAGGGGCCAATCAGCCCCAGCATTTT. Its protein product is CASRLGTGANQPQHF.

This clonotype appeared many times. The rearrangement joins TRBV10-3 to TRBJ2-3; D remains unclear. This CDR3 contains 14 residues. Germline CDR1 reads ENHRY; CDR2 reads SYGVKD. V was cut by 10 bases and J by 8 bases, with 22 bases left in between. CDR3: CATCPGLGQSTQYF. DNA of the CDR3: TGTGCCACTTGCCCTGGGTTAGGGCAGAGTACGCAGTATTTT.